This T cell receptor (beta chain) is drawn from a study of blood T cell repertoires in COVID-19. The overall study: Italy, Spain and the United States were the sources of the convalescent and acute COVID-19 samples. Sources were T cells, B-cell-depleted T cells, or PBMCs; the material itself was cDNA or gDNA.

Germline V CDR1 and CDR2: KGHSH, LQKENI. This CDR3 region has 14 residues. Trimming took 1 base from V and 1 from J, leaving 6 bases between them. In the authors' workflow: Amplification of reference gene primers provided the estimated nucleated cell counts. TCRdb's table, derived via immunoSEQ multiplex PCR, lists solely in-frame clones and lacks some. D and trimming were read from the DNA, whereas the V and J calls and clone size are those reported in that table. The sample contains approximately 210,000 clones, approximately 91% of which appear only once. This TCR was recovered from a middle-aged woman who had recovered from COVID-19. The specimen was peripheral blood. The chain couples TRBV18 to TRBJ2-3, with D hard to call. The CDR3 region has the DNA TGTGCCAGCTCACCACTTCAGGGCACAGATACGCAGTATTTT. Its protein product is CASSPLQGTDTQYF.